The next 23 T cell receptor beta chains were all read from a single sample in a study of blood T cell repertoires in COVID-19. Generated by immunoSEQ multiplex PCR, the TCRdb table keeps only in-frame clones and is missing some. The data contain 200,000 to 300,000 clones, roughly 86% of them singletons. Material: peripheral blood. The receptors originated from a woman aged 80 or over with COVID-19, enrolled during active disease.

V usage is TRBV18 and J usage is TRBJ2-1; D gene uncertain. Germline V CDR1 and CDR2: KGHSH, LQKENI. The CDR3 sequence is 13 residues long. V dropped 3 bases and J dropped 8 bases, with 11 bases sitting between them. CDR3 amino acids: CASSPNTSDEQFF. CDR3 DNA sequence: TGTGCCAGCTCACCTAACACGTCCGATGAGCAGTTCTTC.

For the CDR3, the DNA is TGCGCCAGCAGCTTGCAACCGGGACAGAACTATGGCTACACCTTC. Encoded protein: CASSLQPGQNYGYTF. The chain couples TRBV5-1 to TRBJ1-2, with 7 bases fitting TRBD1. Germline CDR1 reads SGHRS; CDR2 reads YFSETQ. This CDR3 spans 15 amino acids. Unmatched junction bases numbered 5, after V lost 1 base and J lost 2 bases.

This clone was counted a few times. The J gene is TRBJ1-1, the V gene TRBV19; tentative D call: TRBD1 (5 bases). The CDR3 contains 14 residues. Between the trimmed V and J ends, which lost 6 bases and 2 bases, there was a span of 13 bases. Germline CDR1 LNHDA, CDR2 SQIVND (reference sequence). CDR3 in amino acids: CASSLSRANTEAFF. CDR3 coding DNA: TGTGCCAGTAGCCTCTCCAGGGCCAACACTGAAGCTTTCTTT.

The rearrangement joins TRBV18 to TRBJ2-5, with a possible D match to TRBD1 (6 bases). The germline V gene encodes CDR1 KGHSH and CDR2 LQKENI. The CDR3 contains 13 residues. Trimming pared 4 bases from V and 4 bases from J, leaving 10 bases between. The CDR3 DNA reads TGTGCCAGCTCACGGGACAACAGAGAGACCCAGTACTTC. Its translation is CASSRDNRETQYF.

The J gene is TRBJ1-1, the V gene TRBV2, with D unclear. The germline V gene has CDR1 SNHLY and CDR2 FYNNEI. V lost 5 bases, J lost 2 bases, and 12 bases lay in between. The CDR3 is made up of 14 amino acids. The CDR3 DNA follows: TGTGCCAGCAGTCTTGACTCAGTTAACACTGAAGCTTTCTTT. Protein product: CASSLDSVNTEAFF. The whole variable domain, remainder taken from reference TRBV2 and TRBJ1-1, is EPEVTQTPSHQVTQMGQEVILRCVPISNHLYFYWYRQILGQKVEFLVSFYNNEISEKSEIFDDQFSVERPDGSNFTLKIRSTKLEDSAMYFCASSLDSVNTEAFFGQGTRLTVV.

The rearrangement links TRBV11-2 to TRBJ2-5, with a weak D call TRBD1 (5 bases). CDR1 and CDR2 from the germline V gene are SGHAT and FQNNGV. V gave up 5 bases and J gave up 1 base, with 11 bases separating them. The CDR3 has 14 residues. CDR3 nucleotides: TGTGCCAGCAGCCCTAGACAGCTCCAAGAGACCCAGTACTTC. Protein sequence: CASSPRQLQETQYF.

This clone was observed a handful of times. CDR3 in amino acids: CASSPAGRGTEAFF. CDR3 nucleotide sequence: TGTGCCAGCTCACCGGCGGGGAGGGGCACTGAAGCTTTCTTT. The V call is TRBV18, the J call TRBJ1-1; D may be TRBD1 (5 bases). In germline, CDR1 is KGHSH, CDR2 LQKENI. The CDR3 has 14 residues. Trimming took off 3 bases at V and 4 bases at J, with 12 bases between the two ends.

This clone was seen only a few times. The chain recombines TRBV9 with TRBJ1-2, with a tentative D call TRBD1 (6 bases). The length of the CDR3 is 12 residues. The V end was cut by 3 bases, the J end by 4 bases, with 7 bases between. Germline lookup yields CDR1 SGDLS and CDR2 YYNGEE. The CDR3 DNA reads TGTGCCAGCAGCGAGGACAGCTATGGCTACACCTTC. Its protein product is CASSEDSYGYTF. The full variable domain, its missing parts supplied by reference TRBV9 and TRBJ1-2, is DSGVTQTPKHLITATGQRVTLRCSPRSGDLSVYWYQQSLDQGLQFLIQYYNGEERAKGNILERFSAQQFPDLHSELNLSSLELGDSALYFCASSEDSYGYTFGSGTRLTVV.

The chain combines TRBV6-6 with TRBJ2-1, with D maybe TRBD2 (6 bases). The CDR3 has 14 amino acids. V lost 6 bases and J 1 base, leaving 10 bases between the germline ends. The germline CDR1 and CDR2 sequences are MNHNY and SVGAGI (reference sequence). DNA of the CDR3: TGTGCCAGCAGGGCAGGAGGGTCCTACAATGAGCAGTTCTTC. Encoded protein: CASRAGGSYNEQFF.

This chain joins TRBV3-1 (or the pseudogene TRBV3-2) and TRBJ2-7, with TRBD1 identical over 9 bases. J was trimmed by 2 bases and V by 3 bases; bases with no gene match: 2. The CDR3 spans 14 residues. Germline CDR1 is LGHDT and CDR2 is YNNKEL (reference sequence). The CDR3 loop is CASSHWDRAYEQYV. The CDR3 coding sequence is TGTGCCAGCAGCCATTGGGACAGGGCCTACGAGCAGTACGTC.

V gene TRBV19 combines with J gene TRBJ2-3, with TRBD2 matching 7 bases. Germline assignment: CDR1 LNHDA and CDR2 SQIVND (reference sequence). The V segment lost 10 bases and the J segment 4 bases; nucleotides outside the gene matches: 8. This CDR3 spans 13 amino acids. The CDR3 here is CATRHRGADTQYF. In DNA, the CDR3 is TGTGCCACACGCCACCGGGGGGCAGATACGCAGTATTTT. The variable domain in full, with the rest retrieved from reference TRBV19 and TRBJ2-3, is DGGITQSPKYLFRKEGQNVTLSCEQNLNHDAMYWYRQDPGQGLRLIYYSQIVNDFQKGDIAEGYSVSREKKESFPLTVTSAQKNPTAFYLCATRHRGADTQYFGPGTRLTVL.

This chain uses TRBV7-2 with TRBJ2-3, with D maybe TRBD1 (5 bases). CDR1 SGHTA and CDR2 FQGNSA come from the germline V gene. The CDR3 consists of 15 residues. Between the trimmed V and J ends, which lost 5 bases and 3 bases, there was a span of 15 bases. CDR3 in amino acids: CASSPDRRSTDTQYF. The CDR3 nucleotides are TGTGCCAGCAGCCCAGACAGAAGATCAACAGATACGCAGTATTTT.

The CDR3 coding sequence is TGTGCCAGCAGCTCCCATGCAGATACGCAGTATTTT. Protein sequence: CASSSHADTQYF. This chain uses TRBV7-2 with TRBJ2-3; D not resolved. Trimming removed 4 bases from V and 4 bases from J, with 6 bases in between. There are 12 residues in the CDR3. Germline values: CDR1 SGHTA, CDR2 FQGNSA.

The rearrangement joins TRBV19 to TRBJ2-5; the D gene is possibly TRBD2 (7 bases). The CDR3 consists of 15 residues. The V end lost 10 bases, the J end lost 2 bases, and 20 bases lay between the germline ends. CDR1 is LNHDA and CDR2 is SQIVND in the germline V gene (reference sequence). CDR3 region: CATTRGGDPQETQYF. Here the CDR3 DNA reads TGTGCCACTACGAGGGGGGGGGACCCACAAGAGACCCAGTACTTC.

The J gene is TRBJ2-3, the V gene TRBV15, with TRBD2 identical over 8 bases. CDR3 length: 13 residues. With V trimmed by 9 bases and J by 5 bases, 7 bases remained unmatched. Germline CDR1 is LNHNV and CDR2 is YYDKDF (reference sequence). The CDR3 nucleotides are TGTGCCACAAACGGGGGGGCGATAGATACGCAGTATTTT. Translating gives CATNGGAIDTQYF. Combining the CDR3 with reference TRBV15 and TRBJ2-3 gives the whole variable domain DAMVIQNPRYQVTQFGKPVTLSCSQTLNHNVMYWYQQKSSQAPKLLFHYYDKDFNNEADTPDNFQSRRPNTSFCFLDIRSPGLGDTAMYLCATNGGAIDTQYFGPGTRLTVL.

The rearrangement links TRBV10-3 to TRBJ1-1, with 9 bases fitting TRBD1. J lost 6 bases, V lost 2 bases, and 10 bases had no gene match. The CDR3 covers 16 residues. In germline, CDR1 is ENHRY, CDR2 SYGVKD. CDR3 coding DNA: TGTGCCATCAGTGAGCCCCGTACAGGGGGCCGGGCTGAAGCTTTCTTT. This translates into CAISEPRTGGRAEAFF.

J is TRBJ1-1 and V is TRBV29-1, with no clear D. In germline, CDR1 is SQVTM, CDR2 ANQGSEA. The CDR3 is made up of 13 amino acids. The ends were cut back, 6 bases at V and 0 bases at J, with 11 bases in the middle. CDR3 region: CSVAFPLNTEAFF. CDR3 coding DNA: TGCAGCGTAGCATTCCCCCTGAACACTGAAGCTTTCTTT.

This clone was detected once. This chain links TRBV7-2 with TRBJ1-1, with D maybe TRBD1 (5 bases). Germline loops: CDR1 SGHTA, CDR2 FQGNSA. The CDR3 sequence is 14 residues long. Trimming cost V 5 bases and J 6 bases, with 16 bases left between them. The CDR3 coding sequence is TGTGCCAGCAGCCCGGGGGACCTCAAGGCTGAAGCTTTCTTT. It is translated as CASSPGDLKAEAFF.

This clone was seen only once. This rearrangement joins TRBV11-2 to TRBJ2-2; TRBD1 might be the D (5 bases). The CDR3 contains 13 residues. Trimming pared 5 bases from V and 6 bases from J, leaving 10 bases between. The germline V gene encodes CDR1 SGHAT and CDR2 FQNNGV. The CDR3 loop is CASSPGSAGELFF. Written as DNA, the CDR3 is TGTGCCAGCAGCCCAGGGTCGGCCGGGGAGCTGTTTTTT.

CDR3 sequence (DNA): TGTGCCAGCTGGGTGGGGGGGCTTAGCACAGATACGCAGTATTTT. Residues: CASWVGGLSTDTQYF. The chain links TRBV28 to TRBJ2-3; TRBD2 might be the D (7 bases). V gave up 8 bases and J gave up 0 bases, with 15 bases separating them. From germline, CDR1 is MDHEN and CDR2 SYDVKM. This CDR3 is built from 15 residues.

The CDR3 sequence is CASSWASTTNEKLFF. CDR3 nucleotide sequence: TGTGCCAGCAGCTGGGCTTCTACAACTAATGAAAAACTGTTTTTT. This chain joins TRBV5-6 and TRBJ1-4; no firm D call. Trimming pared 3 bases from V and 0 bases from J, leaving 9 bases between. The V gene's germline CDR1 is SGHDT and CDR2 YYEEEE. This CDR3 comprises 15 residues.

CDR3 region: CASSASTGGYEQYF. The CDR3 nucleotides read TGCGCCAGCAGCGCTTCGACAGGGGGCTACGAGCAGTACTTC. This chain joins TRBV5-1 and TRBJ2-7; 9 bases agree with TRBD1. CDR3 length equals 14 residues. J gave up 3 bases and V 4 bases, and 5 bases lay outside the gene matches. Germline values: CDR1 SGHRS, CDR2 YFSETQ.

The J gene is TRBJ1-1, the V gene TRBV30; D gene unclear. Per germline, CDR1 GTSNPN and CDR2 SVGIG (reference sequence). V lost 4 bases, J lost 0 bases, and 9 bases lay in between. The CDR3 sequence is 13 residues long. The CDR3 DNA reads TGTGCCTGGAAGTCCCTAATGAACACTGAAGCTTTCTTT. Its protein is CAWKSLMNTEAFF.